The T cell receptor (beta chain) under discussion was sequenced for a study of graft-versus-host responses after intestinal transplantation. The CDR3 is made up of 17 amino acids. J lost 2 bases, V lost 5 bases, and 10 bases had no gene match. CDR1 and CDR2 from the germline V gene are SGHTA and FQGNSA. The protocol was immunoSEQ multiplex PCR, while the TCRdb copy is restricted to in-frame clones and leaves out a portion. This sample has more than 65,000 clones; around 91% occur once, and the top ten carry approximately 1.3%. As regards this clone: Antigen unknown.

This sample comprised unstimulated CD8+ T cells sorted from spleen or lymph node cells, obtained before intestinal transplant. This sequence joins TRBV7-2 and TRBJ2-5; TRBD2 aligns across 11 bases. The sequence came from a human donor who received an intestinal transplant. DNA of the CDR3: TGTGCCAGCAGCCCAGGGGTCCTAGCGGGGGGACAAGAGACCCAGTACTTC. It encodes CASSPGVLAGGQETQYF.